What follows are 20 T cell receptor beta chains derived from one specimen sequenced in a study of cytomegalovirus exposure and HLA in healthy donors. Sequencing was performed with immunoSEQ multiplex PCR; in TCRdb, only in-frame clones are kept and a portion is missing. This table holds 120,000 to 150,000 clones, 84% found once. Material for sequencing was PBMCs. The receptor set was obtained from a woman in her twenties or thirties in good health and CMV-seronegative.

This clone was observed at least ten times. The CDR3 DNA sequence: TGTGCCAGCAGCCTAAAGACTCTTGGCTACACCTTC. Residues: CASSLKTLGYTF. V is TRBV7-2 and J is TRBJ1-2; the D is unclear. V was clipped by 5 bases and J by 7 bases, with 11 bases between them. The CDR3 loop spans 12 amino acids. The germline V gene has CDR1 SGHTA and CDR2 FQGNSA.

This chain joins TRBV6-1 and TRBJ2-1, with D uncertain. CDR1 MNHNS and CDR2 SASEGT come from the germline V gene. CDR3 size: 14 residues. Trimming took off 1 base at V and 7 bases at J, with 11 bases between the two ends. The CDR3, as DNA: TGTGCCAGCAGTGAAGGCGCAAAGTTGAATGAGCAGTTCTTC. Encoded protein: CASSEGAKLNEQFF.

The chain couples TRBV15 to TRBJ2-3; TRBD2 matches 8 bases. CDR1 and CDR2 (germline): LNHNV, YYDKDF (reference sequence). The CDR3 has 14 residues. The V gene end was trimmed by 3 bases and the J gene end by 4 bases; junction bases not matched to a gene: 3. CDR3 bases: TGTGCCACCAGCAGCAACGGGGGGGCAGATACGCAGTATTTT. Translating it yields CATSSNGGADTQYF.

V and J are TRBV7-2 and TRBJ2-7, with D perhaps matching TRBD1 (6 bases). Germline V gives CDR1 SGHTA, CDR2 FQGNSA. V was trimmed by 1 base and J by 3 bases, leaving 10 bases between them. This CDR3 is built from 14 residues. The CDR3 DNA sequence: TGTGCCAGCAGCTTAGGGACAGTCTACTACGAGCAGTACTTC. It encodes CASSLGTVYYEQYF.

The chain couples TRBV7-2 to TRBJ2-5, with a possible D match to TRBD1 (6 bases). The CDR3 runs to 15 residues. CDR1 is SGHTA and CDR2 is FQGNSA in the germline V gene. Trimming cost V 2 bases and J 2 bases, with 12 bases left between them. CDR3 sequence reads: CASSLNWGLQETQYF. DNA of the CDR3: TGTGCCAGCAGCTTAAACTGGGGGCTACAAGAGACCCAGTACTTC.

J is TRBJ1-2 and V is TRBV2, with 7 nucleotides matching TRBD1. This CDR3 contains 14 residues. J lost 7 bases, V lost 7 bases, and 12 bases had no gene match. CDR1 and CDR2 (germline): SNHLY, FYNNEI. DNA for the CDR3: TGTGCCAGCAAACCAGACAGGGCGGTCTCTGGCTACACCTTC. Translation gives CASKPDRAVSGYTF.

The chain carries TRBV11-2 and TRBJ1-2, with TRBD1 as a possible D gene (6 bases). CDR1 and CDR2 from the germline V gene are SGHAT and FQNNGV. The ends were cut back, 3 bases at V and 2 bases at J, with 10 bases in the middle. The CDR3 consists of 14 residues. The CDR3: CASSLAGANYGYTF. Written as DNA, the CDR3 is TGTGCCAGCAGCTTGGCAGGGGCCAACTATGGCTACACCTTC.

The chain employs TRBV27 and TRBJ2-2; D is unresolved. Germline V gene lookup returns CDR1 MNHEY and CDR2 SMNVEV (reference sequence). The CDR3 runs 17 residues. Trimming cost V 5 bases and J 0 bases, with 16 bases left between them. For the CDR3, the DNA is TGTGCCAGCAGTCTAGATATCTCCCCCCCGAACACCGGGGAGCTGTTTTTT. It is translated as CASSLDISPPNTGELFF.

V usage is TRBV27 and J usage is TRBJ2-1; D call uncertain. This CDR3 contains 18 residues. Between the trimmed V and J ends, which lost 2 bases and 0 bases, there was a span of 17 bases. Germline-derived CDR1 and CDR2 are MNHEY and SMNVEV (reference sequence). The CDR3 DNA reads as TGTGCCAGCAGTTTAATGGCCCCGGGTGCGAGCTCCTACAATGAGCAGTTCTTC. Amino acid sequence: CASSLMAPGASSYNEQFF.

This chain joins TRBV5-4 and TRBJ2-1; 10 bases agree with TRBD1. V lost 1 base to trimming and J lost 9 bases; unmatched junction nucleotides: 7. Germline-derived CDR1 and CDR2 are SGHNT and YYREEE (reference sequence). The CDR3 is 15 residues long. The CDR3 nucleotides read TGTGCCAGCAGCTTGCTCGGACAGGGGGGAAGTGAGCAGTTCTTC. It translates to CASSLLGQGGSEQFF.

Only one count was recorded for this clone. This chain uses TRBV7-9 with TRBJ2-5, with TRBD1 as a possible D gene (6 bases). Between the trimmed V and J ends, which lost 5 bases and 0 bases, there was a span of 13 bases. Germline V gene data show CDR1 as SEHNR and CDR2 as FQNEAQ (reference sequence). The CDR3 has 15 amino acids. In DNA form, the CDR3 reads TGTGCCAGCAGCCCCCAGGGGACGTACCAAGAGACCCAGTACTTC. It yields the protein CASSPQGTYQETQYF.

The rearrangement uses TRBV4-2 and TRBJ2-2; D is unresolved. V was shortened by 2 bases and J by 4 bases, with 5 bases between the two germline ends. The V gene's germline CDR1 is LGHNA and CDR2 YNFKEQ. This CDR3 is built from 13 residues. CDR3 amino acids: CASSQPGTGELFF. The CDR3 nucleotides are TGTGCCAGCAGCCAACCAGGCACCGGGGAGCTGTTTTTT.

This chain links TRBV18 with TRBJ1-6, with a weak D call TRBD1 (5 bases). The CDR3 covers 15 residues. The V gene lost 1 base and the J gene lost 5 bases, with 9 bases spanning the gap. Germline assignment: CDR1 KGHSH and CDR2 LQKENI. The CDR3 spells CASSPLGGHNSPLHF. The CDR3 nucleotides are TGTGCCAGCTCACCACTGGGGGGTCATAATTCACCCCTCCACTTT.

The CDR3 DNA follows: TGCGCCAGCAGTGGGACAGGGACTCAGCCCCAGCATTTT. Amino acids: CASSGTGTQPQHF. This chain links TRBV4-1 with TRBJ1-5, with 9 bases that match TRBD1. The germline V gene encodes CDR1 MGHRA and CDR2 YSYEKL. This CDR3 spans 13 amino acids. Trimming took 6 bases from V and 6 from J; bases not matched to a gene: 3.

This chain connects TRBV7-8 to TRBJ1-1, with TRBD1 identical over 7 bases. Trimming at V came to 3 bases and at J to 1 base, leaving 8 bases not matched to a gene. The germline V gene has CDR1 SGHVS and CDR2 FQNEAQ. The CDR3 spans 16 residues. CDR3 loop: CASSLGPGQPNTEAFF. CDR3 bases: TGTGCCAGCAGCTTGGGTCCGGGACAGCCGAACACTGAAGCTTTCTTT. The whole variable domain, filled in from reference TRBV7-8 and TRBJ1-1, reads GAGVSQSPRYKVAKRGQDVALRCDPISGHVSLFWYQQALGQGPEFLTYFQNEAQLDKSGLPSDRFFAERPEGSVSTLKIQRTQQEDSAVYLCASSLGPGQPNTEAFFGQGTRLTVV.

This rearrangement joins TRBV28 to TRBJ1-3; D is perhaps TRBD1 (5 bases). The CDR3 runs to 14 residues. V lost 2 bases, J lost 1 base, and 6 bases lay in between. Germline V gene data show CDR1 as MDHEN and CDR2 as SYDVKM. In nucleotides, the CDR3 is TGTGCCAGCAGTTTACAGGGATCTGGAAACACCATATATTTT. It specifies CASSLQGSGNTIYF.

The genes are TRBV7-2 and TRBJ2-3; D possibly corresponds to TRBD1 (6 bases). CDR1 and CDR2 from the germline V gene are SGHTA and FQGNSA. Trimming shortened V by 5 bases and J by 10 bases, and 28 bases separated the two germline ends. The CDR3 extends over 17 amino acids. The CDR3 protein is CASSAPSRTAGQISQYF. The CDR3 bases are TGTGCCAGCAGCGCTCCATCACGGACAGCCGGACAAATTTCGCAGTATTTT.

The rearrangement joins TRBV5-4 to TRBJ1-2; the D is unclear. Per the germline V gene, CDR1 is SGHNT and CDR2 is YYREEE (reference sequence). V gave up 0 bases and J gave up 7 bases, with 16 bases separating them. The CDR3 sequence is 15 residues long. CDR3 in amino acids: CASSLAGTEHSGYTF. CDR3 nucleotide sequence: TGTGCCAGCAGCTTGGCCGGAACAGAGCATTCTGGCTACACCTTC.

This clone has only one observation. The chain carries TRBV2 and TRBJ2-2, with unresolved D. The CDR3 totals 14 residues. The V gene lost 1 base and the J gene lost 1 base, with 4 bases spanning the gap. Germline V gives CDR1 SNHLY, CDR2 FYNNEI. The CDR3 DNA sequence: TGTGCCAGCAGTGAAGGCAGGAACACCGGGGAGCTGTTTTTT. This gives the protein CASSEGRNTGELFF.

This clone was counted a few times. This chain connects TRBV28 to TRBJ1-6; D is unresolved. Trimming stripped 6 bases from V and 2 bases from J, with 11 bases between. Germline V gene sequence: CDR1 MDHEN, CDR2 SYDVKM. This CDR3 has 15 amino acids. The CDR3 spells CASSPPRAYNSPLHF. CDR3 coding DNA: TGTGCCAGCAGCCCTCCACGGGCCTATAATTCACCCCTCCACTTT.